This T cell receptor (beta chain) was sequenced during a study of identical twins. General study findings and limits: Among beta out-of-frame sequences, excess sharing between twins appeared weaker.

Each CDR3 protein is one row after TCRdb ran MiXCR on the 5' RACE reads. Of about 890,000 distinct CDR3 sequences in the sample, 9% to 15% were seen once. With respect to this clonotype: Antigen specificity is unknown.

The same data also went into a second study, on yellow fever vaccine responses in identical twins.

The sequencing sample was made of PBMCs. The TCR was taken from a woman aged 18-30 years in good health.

The CDR3 DNA is TGCAGTGCTATCGAGACTAGCGGGGAAGAGACCCAGTACTTC. It specifies CSAIETSGEETQYF. V gene TRBV20-1 combines with J gene TRBJ2-5; 11 bases map to TRBD2. Trimming at V came to 4 bases and at J to 3 bases, leaving 4 bases not matched to a gene. This CDR3 comprises 14 residues. Germline loops: CDR1 DFQATT, CDR2 SNEGSKA (reference sequence).